This TCR beta chain emerged from a study of PD-1 blockade in classical Hodgkin lymphoma. The study, taken as a whole, reports: There was a significant rise in CD4+ TCR diversity by C4D1, with no such rise for CD8+.

The protocol was immunoSEQ multiplex PCR, while the TCRdb copy is restricted to in-frame clones and leaves out a portion. The sample lists some 25,000 clones, roughly four fifths occurring once. This clone was recorded a few times. Its antigen is as yet unknown. CDR3 length: 14 amino acids. Germline trimming cut 3 bases from V and 8 bases from J; bases unmatched to any gene: 6. Germline V CDR1 and CDR2: GTSNPN, SVGIG (reference sequence). Every single patient, without exception, relapsed after autologous stem cell transplantation, and brentuximab vedotin exposure varied. The chain uses TRBV30 and TRBJ1-6; 8 bases agree with TRBD1. The material sequenced was peripheral blood mononuclear cells (PBMCs), taken before the second cycle of nivolumab. This receptor was identified in a human donor with classical Hodgkin lymphoma. The CDR3 region has the DNA TGTGCCTGGAGCCCGGGACAGGAGTATTCACCCCTCCACTTT. It encodes CAWSPGQEYSPLHF.